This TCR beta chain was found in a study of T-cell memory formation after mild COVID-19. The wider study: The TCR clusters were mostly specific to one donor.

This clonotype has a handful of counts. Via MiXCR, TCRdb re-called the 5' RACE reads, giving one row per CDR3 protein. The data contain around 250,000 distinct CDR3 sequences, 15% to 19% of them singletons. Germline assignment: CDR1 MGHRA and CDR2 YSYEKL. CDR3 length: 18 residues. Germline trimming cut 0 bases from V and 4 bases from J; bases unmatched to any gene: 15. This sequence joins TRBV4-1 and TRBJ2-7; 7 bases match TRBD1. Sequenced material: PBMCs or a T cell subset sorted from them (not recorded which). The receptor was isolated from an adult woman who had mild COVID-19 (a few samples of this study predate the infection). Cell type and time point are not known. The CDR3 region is CASSQESSLDRVGYEQYF. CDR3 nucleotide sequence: TGCGCCAGCAGCCAAGAGTCTTCCCTAGACAGGGTGGGATACGAGCAGTACTTC.